One T cell receptor (beta chain) is described in this entry. Its binding antigen is unknown. No per-base quality is available; no much larger clone lies one base away. The germline V gene encodes CDR1 KGHSH and CDR2 LQKENI. V and J lose 3 bases and 5 bases, and a span of 6 bases separates them. The CDR3 covers 12 residues, taking in both the cysteine and the phenylalanine. The entry retains the CDR3 DNA only, 36 bases that are in frame from base 1. This sample is part of a study of a mutant IDH1 vaccine in newly diagnosed glioma (dated by TCRdb to about 2021). About the investigation overall: Of the 25 to 35 patients who were treated, about 60% were male and about 40% were female, and the mean age was about 40 years. Prior to enrollment, patients had been given standard therapy consisting of radiotherapy alone, temozolomide alone, or radiochemotherapy with temozolomide, with the combination given to most patients. Peripheral blood was collected at six visits: V03 (baseline), V05, V07, V10, V12 and V13. For exploratory analyses, longitudinal TCRB deep sequencing was carried out in around 26 treated patients wherever samples were available. General findings and caveats noted by the study authors: It was noted by the authors that analyses of patient blood samples could not be reproduced owing to sample limitations. PBMC samples for TCRB deep sequencing were selected based on availability. Immune responses induced by the vaccine were seen in 93.3% of patients across multiple MHC alleles. Pseudoprogression seemed to be unrelated to changes in the top peripheral T cell clonotypes found by TCRB sequencing.

Receptor amplification or capture employed the immunoSEQ multiplex PCR assay. Following the manufacturer's protocol, the hsTCRB Kit was used to amplify rearranged TCR beta chain sequences. An Illumina MiSeq was used to sequence the TCRB libraries. The study's own analysis went as follows. The proprietary platform of the kit vendor was used for demultiplexing, trimming and gene mapping. TCRdb retrieved this table from immuneACCESS and kept in-frame rearrangements only. Not all clones are present; in checked studies, unresolved V genes account for under half, and no reason is known for the remainder. The V and J calls and the clone size are those of that table, but D and trimming were determined from the DNA. The table for this sample lists about 51,000 clones; about three quarters of them were counted only once. Of the sample, approximately 1.8% falls within the top ten clones. In light of the paper, this sample's time point label describes: baseline, week 1 (first vaccination visit). The sample's treatment or condition label is to be understood as: pre-vaccination baseline after standard-of-care therapy. Newly diagnosed WHO grade 3 or 4 IDH1-mutant astrocytomas showing loss of nuclear ATRX were present in the donors. The samples were drawn from NOA16, a multicentre, single-arm, open-label phase I trial in Germany that tested a mutant IDH1 peptide vaccine in humans for the first time. Blood drawn at visit V03 was used as the baseline sample for immunogenicity testing. The DNeasy Blood and Tissue Kit was used to extract genomic DNA from EDTA blood for TCRB sequencing.

This material consisted of PBMCs, taken from a glioma patient treated with radiotherapy, temozolomide or both. This TCR was recovered from a woman aged 35 to 49 with glioma. The chain links TRBV18 with TRBJ2-3, with the D gene not clear enough to name. Here is the DNA: TGTGCCAGCTCACCCTTCCAAGATACGCAGTATTTT. It translates as CASSPFQDTQYF. The entire variable domain, with the stretches around the CDR3 drawn from the reference TRBV18 and TRBJ2-3 proteins, is NAGVMQNPRHLVRRRGQEARLRCSPMKGHSHVYWYRQLPEEGLKFMVYLQKENIIDESGMPKERFSAEFPKEGPSILRIQQVVRGDSAAYFCASSPFQDTQYFGPGTRLTVL.